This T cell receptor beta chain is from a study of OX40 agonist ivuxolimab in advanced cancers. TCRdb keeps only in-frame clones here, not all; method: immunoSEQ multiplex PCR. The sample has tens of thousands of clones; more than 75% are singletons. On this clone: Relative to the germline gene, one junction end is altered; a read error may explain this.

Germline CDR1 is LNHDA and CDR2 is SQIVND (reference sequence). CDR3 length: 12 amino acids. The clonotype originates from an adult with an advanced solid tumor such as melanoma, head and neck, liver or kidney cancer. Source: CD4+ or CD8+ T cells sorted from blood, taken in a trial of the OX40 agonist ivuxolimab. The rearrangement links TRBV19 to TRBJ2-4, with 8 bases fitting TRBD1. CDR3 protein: CASSPDRGRLDF. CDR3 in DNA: TGTGCCAGTAGTCCTGACAGGGGACGTTTGGACTTC.